What follows is one TCR beta chain and its context. The sample originates from a study of blood T cell repertoires in COVID-19. In germline, CDR1 is SGHKS, CDR2 YYEKEE (reference sequence). This CDR3 has 14 residues. Germline trimming cut 4 bases from V and 6 bases from J; bases unmatched to any gene: 8. This table comes from immunoSEQ multiplex PCR, and its TCRdb copy is limited to in-frame clones, with some not included. The sample holds 200,000 to 300,000 clones; about 86% are singletons and the top ten take approximately 10%. The sample comprised peripheral blood. This chain connects TRBV5-5 to TRBJ2-3, with 7 bases lining up with TRBD2. The sequence was obtained from a woman older than 75 with acute or convalescent COVID-19. For the CDR3, the DNA is TGTGCCAGCAGCCCCAGCGGGGTTTTGGATACGCAGTATTTT. Its protein is CASSPSGVLDTQYF.